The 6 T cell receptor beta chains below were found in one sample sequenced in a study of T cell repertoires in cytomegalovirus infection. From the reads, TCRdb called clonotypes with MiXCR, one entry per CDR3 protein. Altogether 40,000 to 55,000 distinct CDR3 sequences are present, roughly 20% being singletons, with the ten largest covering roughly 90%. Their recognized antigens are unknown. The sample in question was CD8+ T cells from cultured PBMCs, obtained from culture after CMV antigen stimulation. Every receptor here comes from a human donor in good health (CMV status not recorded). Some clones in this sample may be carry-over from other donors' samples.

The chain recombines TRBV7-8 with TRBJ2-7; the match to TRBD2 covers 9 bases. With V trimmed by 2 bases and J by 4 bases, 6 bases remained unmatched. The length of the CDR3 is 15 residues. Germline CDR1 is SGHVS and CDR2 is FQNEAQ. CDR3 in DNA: TGTGCCAGCAGCTTATTTCGGACTAGCGATTACGAGCAGTACTTC. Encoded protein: CASSLFRTSDYEQYF.

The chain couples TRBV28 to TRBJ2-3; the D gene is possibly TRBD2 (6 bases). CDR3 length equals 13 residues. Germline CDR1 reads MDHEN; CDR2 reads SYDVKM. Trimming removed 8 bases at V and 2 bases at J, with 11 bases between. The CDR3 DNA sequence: TGTGCCAGCTATAAGGGACTCACAGATACGCAGTATTTT. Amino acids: CASYKGLTDTQYF.

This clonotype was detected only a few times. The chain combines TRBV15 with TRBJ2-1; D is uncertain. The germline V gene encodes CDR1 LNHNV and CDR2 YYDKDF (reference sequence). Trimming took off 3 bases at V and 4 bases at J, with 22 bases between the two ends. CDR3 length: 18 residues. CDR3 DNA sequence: TGTGCCACCAGCAGGCCGAATTCCCGGCTCGGGCTATACAATGAGCAGTTCTTC. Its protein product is CATSRPNSRLGLYNEQFF.

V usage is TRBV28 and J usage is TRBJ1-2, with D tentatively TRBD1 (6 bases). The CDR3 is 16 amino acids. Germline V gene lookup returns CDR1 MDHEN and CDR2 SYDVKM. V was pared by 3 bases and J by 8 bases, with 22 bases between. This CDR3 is CASSFLFTGLKRGYTF. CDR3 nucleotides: TGTGCCAGCAGTTTCCTTTTCACAGGGCTCAAACGGGGCTACACCTTC.

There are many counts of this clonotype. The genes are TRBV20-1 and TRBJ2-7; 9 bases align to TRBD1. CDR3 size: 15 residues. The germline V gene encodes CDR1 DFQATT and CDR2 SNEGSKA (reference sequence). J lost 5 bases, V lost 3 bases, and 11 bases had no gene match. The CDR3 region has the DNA TGCAGTGCTAGGAATTGGACCGGGACAGGGAACGAGCAGTACTTC. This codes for CSARNWTGTGNEQYF.

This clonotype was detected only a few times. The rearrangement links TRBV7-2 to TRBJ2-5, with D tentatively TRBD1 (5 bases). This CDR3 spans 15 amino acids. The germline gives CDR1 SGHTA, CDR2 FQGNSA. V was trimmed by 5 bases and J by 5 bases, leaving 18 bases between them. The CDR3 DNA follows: TGTGCCAGCAGCCCCGGGCCGCAGGGCGTGGAGACCCAGTACTTC. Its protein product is CASSPGPQGVETQYF. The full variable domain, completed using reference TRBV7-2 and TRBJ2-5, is GAGVSQSPSNKVTEKGKDVELRCDPISGHTALYWYRQSLGQGLEFLIYFQGNSAPDKSGLPSDRFSAERTGGSVSTLTIQRTQQEDSAVYLCASSPGPQGVETQYFGPGTRLLVL.